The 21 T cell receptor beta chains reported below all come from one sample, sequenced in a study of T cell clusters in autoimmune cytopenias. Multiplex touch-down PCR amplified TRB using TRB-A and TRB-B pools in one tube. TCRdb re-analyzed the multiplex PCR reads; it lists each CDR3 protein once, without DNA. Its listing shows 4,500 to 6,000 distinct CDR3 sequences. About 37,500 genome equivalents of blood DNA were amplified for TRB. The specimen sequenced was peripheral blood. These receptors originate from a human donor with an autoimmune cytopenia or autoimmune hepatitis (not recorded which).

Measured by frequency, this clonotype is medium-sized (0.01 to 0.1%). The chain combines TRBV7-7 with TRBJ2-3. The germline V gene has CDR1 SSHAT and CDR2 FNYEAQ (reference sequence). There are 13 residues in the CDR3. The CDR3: CASSSGYTDTQYF.

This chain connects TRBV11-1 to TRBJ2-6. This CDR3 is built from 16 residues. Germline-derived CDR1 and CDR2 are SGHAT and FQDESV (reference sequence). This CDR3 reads CASSLGLNSGANVLTF.

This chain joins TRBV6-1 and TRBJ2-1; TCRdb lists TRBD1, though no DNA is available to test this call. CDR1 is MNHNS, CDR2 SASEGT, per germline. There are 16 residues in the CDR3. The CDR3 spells CASSGSGQGSLNEQFF.

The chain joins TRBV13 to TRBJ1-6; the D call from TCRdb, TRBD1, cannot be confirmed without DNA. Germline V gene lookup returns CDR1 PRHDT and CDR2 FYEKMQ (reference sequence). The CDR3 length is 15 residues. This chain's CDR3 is CASSTPGPRGSPLHF.

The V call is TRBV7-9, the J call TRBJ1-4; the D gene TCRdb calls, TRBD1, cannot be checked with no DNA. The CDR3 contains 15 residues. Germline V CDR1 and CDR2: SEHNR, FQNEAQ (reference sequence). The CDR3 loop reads CASSWDRTTNEKLFF.

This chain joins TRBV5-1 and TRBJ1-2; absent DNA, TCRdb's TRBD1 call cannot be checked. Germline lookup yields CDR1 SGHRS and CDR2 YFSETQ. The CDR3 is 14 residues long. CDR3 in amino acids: CASSPQQGIDGYTF.

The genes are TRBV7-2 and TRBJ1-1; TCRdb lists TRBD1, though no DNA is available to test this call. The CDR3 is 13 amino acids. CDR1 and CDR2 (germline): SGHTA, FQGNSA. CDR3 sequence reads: CASSLKTGGRAFF.

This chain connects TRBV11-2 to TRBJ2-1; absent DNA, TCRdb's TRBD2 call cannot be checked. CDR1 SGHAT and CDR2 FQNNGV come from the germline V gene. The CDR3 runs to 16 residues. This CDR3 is CASSLLAGATYNEQFF.

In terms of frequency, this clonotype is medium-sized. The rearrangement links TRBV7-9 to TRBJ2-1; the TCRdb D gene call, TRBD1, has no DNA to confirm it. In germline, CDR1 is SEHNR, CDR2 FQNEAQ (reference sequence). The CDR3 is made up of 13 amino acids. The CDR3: CASSLEGFGEQFF. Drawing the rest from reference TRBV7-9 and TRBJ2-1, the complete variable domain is DTGVSQNPRHKITKRGQNVTFRCDPISEHNRLYWYRQTLGQGPEFLTYFQNEAQLEKSRLLSDRFSAERPKGSFSTLEIQRTEQGDSAMYLCASSLEGFGEQFFGPGTRLTVL.

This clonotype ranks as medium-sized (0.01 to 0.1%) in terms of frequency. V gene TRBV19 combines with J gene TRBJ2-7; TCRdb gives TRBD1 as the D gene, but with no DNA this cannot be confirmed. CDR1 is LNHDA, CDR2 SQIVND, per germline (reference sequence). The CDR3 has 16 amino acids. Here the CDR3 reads CASSTYPRQGNNEQYF.

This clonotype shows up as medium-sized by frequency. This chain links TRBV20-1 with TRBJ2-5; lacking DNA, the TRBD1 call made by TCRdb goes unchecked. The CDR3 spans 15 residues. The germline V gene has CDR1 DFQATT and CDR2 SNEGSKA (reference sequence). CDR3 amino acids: CSASTGQGAGETQYF.

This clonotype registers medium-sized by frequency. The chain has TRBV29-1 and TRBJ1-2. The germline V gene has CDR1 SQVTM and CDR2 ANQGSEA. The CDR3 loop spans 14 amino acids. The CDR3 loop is CSVEDLYLNYGYTF.

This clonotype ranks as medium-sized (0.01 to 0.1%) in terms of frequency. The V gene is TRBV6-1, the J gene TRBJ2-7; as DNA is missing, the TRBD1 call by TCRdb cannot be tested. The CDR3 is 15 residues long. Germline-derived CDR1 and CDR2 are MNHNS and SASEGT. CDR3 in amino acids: CASSVTDTNFYEQYF.

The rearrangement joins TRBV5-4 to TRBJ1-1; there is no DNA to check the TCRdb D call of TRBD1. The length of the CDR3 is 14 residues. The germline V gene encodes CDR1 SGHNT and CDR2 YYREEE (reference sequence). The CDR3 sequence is CASSLVQGYTEAFF.

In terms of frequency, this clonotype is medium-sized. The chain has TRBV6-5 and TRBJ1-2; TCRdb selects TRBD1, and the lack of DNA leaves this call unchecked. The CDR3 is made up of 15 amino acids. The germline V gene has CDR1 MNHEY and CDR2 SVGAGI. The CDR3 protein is CASSYSAGSSYGYTF.

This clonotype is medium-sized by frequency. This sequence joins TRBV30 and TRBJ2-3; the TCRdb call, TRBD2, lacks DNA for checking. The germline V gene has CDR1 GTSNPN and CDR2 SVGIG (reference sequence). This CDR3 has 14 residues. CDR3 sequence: CAWSVAVGLNTQYF.

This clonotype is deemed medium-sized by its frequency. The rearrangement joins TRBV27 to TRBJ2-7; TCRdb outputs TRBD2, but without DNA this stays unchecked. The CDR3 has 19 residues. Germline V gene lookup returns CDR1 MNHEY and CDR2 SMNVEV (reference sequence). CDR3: CASSLSIVPLAGRVYEQYF.

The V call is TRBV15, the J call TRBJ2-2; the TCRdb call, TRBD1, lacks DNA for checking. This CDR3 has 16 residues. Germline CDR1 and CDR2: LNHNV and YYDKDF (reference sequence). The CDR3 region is CATSPWDRKNTGELFF.

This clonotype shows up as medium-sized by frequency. Here the CDR3 reads CASSLVGSLGRNTEAFF. The V gene is TRBV5-6, the J gene TRBJ1-1. The CDR3 sequence is 17 residues long. Germline CDR1 and CDR2: SGHDT and YYEEEE.

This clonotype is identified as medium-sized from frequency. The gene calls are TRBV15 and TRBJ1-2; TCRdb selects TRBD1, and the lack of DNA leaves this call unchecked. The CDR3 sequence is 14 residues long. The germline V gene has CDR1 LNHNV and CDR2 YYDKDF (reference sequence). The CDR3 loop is CATSRSDSATGYTF.

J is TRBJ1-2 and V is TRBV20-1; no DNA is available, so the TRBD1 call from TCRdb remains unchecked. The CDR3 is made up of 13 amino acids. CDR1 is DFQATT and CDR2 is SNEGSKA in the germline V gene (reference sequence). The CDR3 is CSARGDIAYGYTF.